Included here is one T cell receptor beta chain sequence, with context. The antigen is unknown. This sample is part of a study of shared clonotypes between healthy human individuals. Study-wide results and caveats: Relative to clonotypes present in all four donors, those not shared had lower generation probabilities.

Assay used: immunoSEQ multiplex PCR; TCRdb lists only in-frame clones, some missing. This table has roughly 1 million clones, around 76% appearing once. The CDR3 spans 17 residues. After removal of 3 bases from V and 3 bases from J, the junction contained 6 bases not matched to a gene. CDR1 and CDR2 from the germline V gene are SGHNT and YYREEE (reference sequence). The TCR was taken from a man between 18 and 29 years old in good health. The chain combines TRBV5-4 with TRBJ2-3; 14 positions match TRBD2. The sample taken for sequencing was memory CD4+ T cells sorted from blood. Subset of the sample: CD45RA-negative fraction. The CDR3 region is CASSSRTSGGFTDTQYF. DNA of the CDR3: TGTGCCAGCAGCTCTCGGACTAGCGGGGGGTTTACAGATACGCAGTATTTT.